This TCR beta chain was identified in a study of cytomegalovirus exposure and HLA in healthy donors. Study-wide context: Among about 400 genotyped donors, around 80% fell in the Caucasian-associated ancestry cluster. The study's findings and limits: An assumption of roughly uniform sequencing depth across donors underlay the presence/absence analyses.

This clone appeared a few times. The antigen remains unidentified. Germline CDR1 and CDR2: SQVTM and ANQGSEA. Trimming stripped 4 bases from V and 11 bases from J, with 14 bases between. The CDR3 extends over 11 amino acids. The PCR employed 60 Vbeta primers together with 13 Jbeta primers. Some clones are missing from TCRdb's copy, which holds only in-frame ones; the method was immunoSEQ multiplex PCR. The sample carries 130,000 or so clones, roughly 80% recorded once. The V call is TRBV29-1, the J call TRBJ2-5; D not certain. The sequence came from a female donor in good health and CMV-seronegative. Input material: PBMCs. CDR3 loop: CSVGRATEQYF. CDR3 coding DNA: TGCAGCGTTGGGAGAGCTACGGAGCAGTACTTC.